This TCR beta chain was observed in a study of CD8+CD57+ T cells in acquired aplastic anemia. CD8+CD57+ cell expansion had been shown by flow cytometry in patients chosen for sequencing. Among the patients, all had severe acquired aplastic anemia. Among the patients, none had received any therapy at the time of blood sampling. Study conclusions and caveats: Sharing between patients and controls was observed for twenty-nine CD8+ CDR3 sequences.

Genomic DNA constituted the template upon which TCR beta VDJ and CDR3 profiling was performed. MiXCR, applied by TCRdb to the reads, yields one record per CDR3 protein. This sample carries about 290,000 distinct CDR3 sequences, roughly 53% of them seen once, and the ten largest clones take under 1.5%. Trimming at V came to 2 bases and at J to 4 bases, leaving 12 bases not matched to a gene. From germline, CDR1 is ENHRY and CDR2 SYGVKD. The CDR3 consists of 17 residues. In its sample, this clonotype was seen a few times. Its antigen is undetermined. The source is a human donor with aplastic anemia. Sequencing input: sorted CD4+, CD8+, or CD8+CD57+ T cells (not recorded which) from PBMCs. The chain couples TRBV10-3 to TRBJ1-1, with TRBD1 matching over 8 bases. The CDR3 nucleotides read TGTGCCATCAGTGAGACCGGGACAGGTCTATATGGCACTGAAGCTTTCTTT. Protein product: CAISETGTGLYGTEAFF.